Listed here is a single T cell receptor beta chain. Its matching antigen is unknown. This sample was taken from a study of cytotoxic CD8 clonotypes in ibrutinib-treated CLL. V lost 2 bases, J lost 2 bases, and 7 bases lay in between. This CDR3 is built from 14 residues. CDR1 is MDHEN and CDR2 is SYDVKM in the germline V gene. Broader study findings: Baseline clonality, above age-matched healthy donor levels, tracked circulating CD8+ T-cell counts.

Depths of 1 in 200,000 to 1 in 1 million T cells were the sequencing target. TCRdb keeps only in-frame clones here, not all; method: immunoSEQ multiplex PCR. The sample carries tens of thousands of clones, roughly 72% recorded once. Specimen: PBMCs, collected after 12 months of ibrutinib treatment. The chain links TRBV28 to TRBJ1-5; no reliable D call. This TCR came from a human donor with chronic lymphocytic leukemia. The CDR3 DNA is TGTGCCAGCAGTTTAGGACGGGGCAATCAGCCCCAGCATTTT. Translating it yields CASSLGRGNQPQHF.